The 32 T cell receptor beta chains below were found in one sample sequenced in a study of blood T cell repertoires in COVID-19. TCRdb keeps only in-frame clones here, not all; method: immunoSEQ multiplex PCR. The sample lists a few hundred thousand clones, around 90% seen once, with approximately 2.4% in the top ten. The sequencing input was peripheral blood. These TCRs come from a man aged 18 to 29 with active or convalescent COVID-19.

The gene calls are TRBV5-1 and TRBJ1-1, with TRBD1 identical over 9 bases. CDR3 length: 15 amino acids. CDR1 is SGHRS, CDR2 YFSETQ, per germline. The V segment lost 5 bases and the J segment 5 bases; nucleotides outside the gene matches: 10. CDR3 DNA: TGCGCCAGCAGGGTCGGGGGGACAGGGCATACTGAAGCTTTCTTT. Protein product: CASRVGGTGHTEAFF.

The CDR3 is CASRGTAGANVLTF. The CDR3 DNA is TGTGCCAGCAGAGGGACAGCCGGGGCCAACGTCCTGACTTTC. The chain joins TRBV9 to TRBJ2-6; 7 positions agree with TRBD1. The trim removed 5 bases at V and 4 bases at J, leaving 3 bases unmatched. There are 14 residues in the CDR3. CDR1 and CDR2 from the germline V gene are SGDLS and YYNGEE.

The chain recombines TRBV3-1 (or the pseudogene TRBV3-2) with TRBJ1-1; D is undetermined. The V gene lost 1 base and the J gene lost 4 bases, with 7 bases spanning the gap. CDR1 is LGHDT and CDR2 is YNNKEL in the germline V gene (reference sequence). The CDR3 consists of 13 residues. For the CDR3, the DNA is TGTGCCAGCAGCCAAGGTCAGGTCACTGAAGCTTTCTTT. Its protein is CASSQGQVTEAFF.

V usage is TRBV28 and J usage is TRBJ1-4; D perhaps matches TRBD1 (5 bases). The germline V gene has CDR1 MDHEN and CDR2 SYDVKM. The CDR3 is 12 amino acids. Trimming pared 10 bases from V and 3 bases from J, leaving 9 bases between. Here the CDR3 reads CAIGEANEKLFF. The CDR3 coding sequence is TGTGCCATAGGGGAAGCTAATGAAAAACTGTTTTTT.

This chain uses TRBV7-9 with TRBJ2-7; D unresolved. V gave up 5 bases and J gave up 2 bases, with 13 bases separating them. Germline V gene data show CDR1 as SEHNR and CDR2 as FQNEAQ (reference sequence). CDR3 length equals 14 residues. In DNA, the CDR3 is TGTGCCAGCAGCATGGGTAGGCTAGCCTACGAGCAGTACTTC. Translation: CASSMGRLAYEQYF.

This chain links TRBV25-1 with TRBJ2-7, with 7 bases aligning to TRBD2. The V gene end was trimmed by 5 bases and the J gene end by 5 bases; junction bases not matched to a gene: 6. The CDR3 sequence is 13 residues long. The germline CDR1 and CDR2 sequences are MGHDK and SYGVNS. CDR3 nucleotide sequence: TGTGCCAGCAGTATTAGCGCGGGAGACGAGCAGTACTTC. Protein: CASSISAGDEQYF.

The chain links TRBV28 to TRBJ1-4; 11 positions agree with TRBD1. Trimming removed 10 bases from V and 9 bases from J; junction bases left unmatched: 13. CDR3 length equals 15 residues. The germline CDR1 and CDR2 sequences are MDHEN and SYDVKM. The CDR3 is CATGTGGGGMKKLFF. The DNA of the CDR3 is TGTGCCACTGGGACAGGGGGTGGGGGTATGAAAAAACTGTTTTTT. Full variable domain (rest looked up from reference TRBV28 and TRBJ1-4): DVKVTQSSRYLVKRTGEKVFLECVQDMDHENMFWYRQDPGLGLRLIYFSYDVKMKEKGDIPEGYSVSREKKERFSLILESASTNQTSMYLCATGTGGGGMKKLFFGSGTQLSVL.

The CDR3 region is CASSLASGTSYEQYF. The CDR3 DNA reads as TGTGCCAGCAGCTTGGCTAGCGGAACGTCGTACGAGCAGTACTTC. J is TRBJ2-7 and V is TRBV7-6; 7 positions match TRBD2. Trimming at V came to 3 bases and at J to 4 bases, leaving 9 bases not matched to a gene. This CDR3 spans 15 amino acids. Germline CDR1 and CDR2: SGHVS and FNYEAQ.

The genes are TRBV11-2 and TRBJ1-1; 7 nucleotides line up with TRBD1. CDR1 and CDR2 from the germline V gene are SGHAT and FQNNGV. The V and J ends lost 4 bases and 0 bases, in that order; junction bases with no gene match: 5. The CDR3 spans 15 residues. DNA of the CDR3: TGTGCCAGCAGCTCTAACAGGGGTCTGAACACTGAAGCTTTCTTT. Its protein is CASSSNRGLNTEAFF.

The CDR3 DNA sequence: TGTGCCAGCAGATCACATGGACTAGCGGGAAACAATGAGCAGTTCTTC. This codes for CASRSHGLAGNNEQFF. This chain links TRBV28 with TRBJ2-1, with 12 positions matching TRBD2. This CDR3 has 16 residues. J lost 5 bases, V lost 6 bases, and 8 bases had no gene match. CDR1 and CDR2 from the germline V gene are MDHEN and SYDVKM.

The chain is built from TRBV6-6 and TRBJ2-3; D is uncertain. The CDR3 contains 12 residues. V was clipped by 8 bases and J by 0 bases, with 6 bases between them. Germline V lookup: CDR1 MNHNY, CDR2 SVGAGI (reference sequence). The CDR3 DNA is TGTGCCAGCTCGTCCAGCACAGATACGCAGTATTTT. This sequence encodes CASSSSTDTQYF.

The chain couples TRBV11-2 to TRBJ2-7; 13 bases line up with TRBD2. V lost 5 bases, J lost 6 bases, and 4 bases stayed unmatched. The CDR3 contains 14 residues. Per the germline V gene, CDR1 is SGHAT and CDR2 is FQNNGV. CDR3 loop: CASSGTSGISEQYF. CDR3 DNA: TGTGCCAGCAGCGGGACTAGCGGGATCTCCGAGCAGTACTTC.

The chain has TRBV28 and TRBJ2-7, with D perhaps matching TRBD2 (6 bases). V was cut by 6 bases and J by 4 bases, with 19 bases left in between. CDR1 is MDHEN, CDR2 SYDVKM, per germline. The CDR3 extends over 15 amino acids. Here the CDR3 reads CASSLAGSGSYEQYF. CDR3 nucleotide sequence: TGTGCCAGCAGCCTCGCCGGGAGCGGTTCGTACGAGCAGTACTTC.

V is TRBV6-5 and J is TRBJ2-1; TRBD2 aligns across 11 bases. Germline V gene data show CDR1 as MNHEY and CDR2 as SVGAGI. V was pared by 5 bases and J by 4 bases, with 4 bases of the junction left unmatched. The CDR3 has 15 amino acids. The CDR3 DNA reads as TGTGCCAGCAGTAAACTAGCGGGAGAATACAATGAGCAGTTCTTC. Translation gives CASSKLAGEYNEQFF.

This rearrangement joins TRBV4-1 to TRBJ1-2; 8 bases line up with TRBD1. After removal of 4 bases from V and 1 base from J, the junction contained 11 bases not matched to a gene. This CDR3 spans 17 amino acids. CDR1 is MGHRA and CDR2 is YSYEKL in the germline V gene. The DNA of the CDR3 is TGCGCCAGCAGCCGCGGGGGCAGGGGGCCGTTTAACTATGGCTACACCTTC. Protein: CASSRGGRGPFNYGYTF.

With regard to this clone: Other DNA sequences in the sample encode the same CDR3. The rearrangement uses TRBV7-3 and TRBJ2-1; TRBD1 is a possible D gene (5 bases). V was clipped by 5 bases and J by 6 bases, with 11 bases between them. The germline gives CDR1 SGHTA, CDR2 FQGTGA. The CDR3 spans 13 residues. CDR3 amino acids: CASSGQGGNEQFF. CDR3 nucleotides: TGTGCCAGCAGCGGGCAGGGCGGCAATGAGCAGTTCTTC. Combining the CDR3 with reference TRBV7-3 and TRBJ2-1 gives the whole variable domain GAGVSQTPSNKVTEKGKYVELRCDPISGHTALYWYRQSLGQGPEFLIYFQGTGAADDSGLPNDRFFAVRPEGSVSTLKIQRTERGDSAVYLCASSGQGGNEQFFGPGTRLTVL.

This chain uses TRBV28 with TRBJ1-4, with a possible D match to TRBD1 (5 bases). V lost 7 bases and J lost 8, with 17 bases in between. The CDR3 consists of 14 residues. In germline, CDR1 is MDHEN, CDR2 SYDVKM. Here the CDR3 DNA reads TGTGCCAGCAACTCACCGGGGCGGGGCGAAAAACTGTTTTTT. It codes for CASNSPGRGEKLFF.

The chain couples TRBV15 to TRBJ2-3; 13 bases are a match to TRBD2. J was trimmed by 8 bases and V by 8 bases; bases with no gene match: 7. CDR1 LNHNV and CDR2 YYDKDF come from the germline V gene (reference sequence). The CDR3 length is 14 residues. CDR3 sequence: CATVTSGGAGTQYF. The CDR3 DNA reads TGTGCCACCGTAACTAGCGGGGGGGCTGGTACGCAGTATTTT.

The chain is built from TRBV6-5 and TRBJ2-2; TRBD1 matches at 7 bases. Germline trimming cut 2 bases from V and 11 bases from J; bases unmatched to any gene: 11. In germline, CDR1 is MNHEY, CDR2 SVGAGI. This CDR3 has 15 amino acids. CDR3 in amino acids: CASSYLTTDRAELFF. The CDR3 DNA reads TGTGCCAGCAGTTACCTTACTACTGACAGGGCCGAGCTGTTTTTT.

This sequence joins TRBV5-6 and TRBJ2-7, with D possibly being TRBD2 (6 bases). CDR1 and CDR2 (germline): SGHDT, YYEEEE. V dropped 4 bases and J dropped 3 bases, with 14 bases sitting between them. The CDR3 spans 14 residues. CDR3: CASSTNPGSYEQYF. DNA of the CDR3: TGTGCCAGCAGCACCAATCCCGGGAGCTACGAGCAGTACTTC. Drawing the rest from reference TRBV5-6 and TRBJ2-7, the complete variable domain is DAGVTQSPTHLIKTRGQQVTLRCSPKSGHDTVSWYQQALGQGPQFIFQYYEEEERQRGNFPDRFSGHQFPNYSSELNVNALLLGDSALYLCASSTNPGSYEQYFGPGTRLTVT.

This clone was seen a single time. The rearrangement links TRBV7-9 to TRBJ2-1; D is possibly TRBD1 (6 bases). Trimming cost V 1 base and J 1 base, with 11 bases left between them. Germline assignment: CDR1 SEHNR and CDR2 FQNEAQ (reference sequence). This CDR3 is 16 amino acids long. This CDR3 is CASSLDRDPSYNEQFF. The CDR3 DNA reads TGTGCCAGCAGCTTAGACAGGGACCCTTCCTACAATGAGCAGTTCTTC.

The count of this clone is one. J is TRBJ1-5 and V is TRBV5-1, with unresolved D. CDR1 and CDR2 from the germline V gene are SGHRS and YFSETQ. CDR3 length equals 18 residues. V shed 0 bases and J shed 0 bases, with 16 bases lying between them. In nucleotides, the CDR3 is TGCGCCAGCAGCTTGGTCCCGGGTCGGGTTTATAGCAATCAGCCCCAGCATTTT. Protein product: CASSLVPGRVYSNQPQHF. Full variable domain (outside the CDR3, taken from reference TRBV5-1 and TRBJ1-5): KAGVTQTPRYLIKTRGQQVTLSCSPISGHRSVSWYQQTPGQGLQFLFEYFSETQRNKGNFPGRFSGRQFSNSRSEMNVSTLELGDSALYLCASSLVPGRVYSNQPQHFGDGTRLSIL.

There are many counts of this clone. Here the CDR3 DNA reads TGTGCCAGCAGGAATATAGCAGGGGGCTTCACAGATACGCAGTATTTT. Protein product: CASRNIAGGFTDTQYF. The chain couples TRBV27 to TRBJ2-3; 8 bases match TRBD1. CDR3 length: 16 residues. J gave up 2 bases and V 6 bases, and 10 bases lay outside the gene matches. The germline V gene has CDR1 MNHEY and CDR2 SMNVEV (reference sequence).

The genes are TRBV19 and TRBJ1-2; D not certain. Per the germline V gene, CDR1 is LNHDA and CDR2 is SQIVND (reference sequence). Trimming left V 2 bases short and J 6 bases short, with 13 bases between. The length of the CDR3 is 14 residues. The CDR3 protein is CASSIIQASNGYTF. The CDR3 DNA reads TGTGCCAGTAGTATAATCCAGGCCTCGAATGGCTACACCTTC.

The chain links TRBV6-2 or TRBV6-3 to TRBJ2-6, with D uncertain. The length of the CDR3 is 15 residues. Germline V CDR1 and CDR2: MNHEY, SVGEGT. The V gene lost 2 bases and the J gene lost 4 bases, with 9 bases spanning the gap. This CDR3 is CASSYGLWGANVLTF. Here the CDR3 DNA reads TGTGCCAGCAGTTACGGCCTCTGGGGGGCCAACGTCCTGACTTTC.

The chain carries TRBV10-3 and TRBJ1-2, with D possibly matching TRBD1 (6 bases). The ends were cut back, 4 bases at V and 4 bases at J, with 16 bases in the middle. The CDR3 contains 15 residues. CDR1 is ENHRY and CDR2 is SYGVKD in the germline V gene. The CDR3 sequence: CAISGGQSILYGYTF. The DNA of the CDR3 is TGTGCCATCAGTGGAGGACAGTCCATTCTCTATGGCTACACCTTC.

The V gene is TRBV27, the J gene TRBJ1-4; the D gene is possibly TRBD1 (5 bases). Trimming cost V 8 bases and J 3 bases, with 16 bases left between them. The germline V gene has CDR1 MNHEY and CDR2 SMNVEV (reference sequence). The CDR3 loop spans 15 amino acids. CDR3 protein: CASGPGARANEKLFF. CDR3 DNA: TGTGCCAGCGGGCCTGGGGCCAGGGCTAATGAAAAACTGTTTTTT.

CDR3 residues: CASTQRGQVLQPQHF. The DNA for the CDR3 is TGTGCCAGCACCCAAAGGGGACAGGTTCTCCAGCCCCAGCATTTT. The V and J genes are TRBV6-5 and TRBJ1-5; 8 nucleotides line up with TRBD1. J gave up 7 bases and V 7 bases, and 12 bases lay outside the gene matches. The CDR3 has 15 amino acids. In germline, CDR1 is MNHEY, CDR2 SVGAGI.

This chain connects TRBV6-6 to TRBJ1-1; maybe TRBD1 (5 bases). The germline V gene has CDR1 MNHNY and CDR2 SVGAGI (reference sequence). The V end lost 6 bases, the J end lost 3 bases, and 11 bases lay between the germline ends. The CDR3 length is 13 residues. In DNA, the CDR3 is TGTGCCAGCAGAACCCCAGGGTACACTGAAGCTTTCTTT. Translation gives CASRTPGYTEAFF.

V gene TRBV6-5 combines with J gene TRBJ1-5; a possible D gene is TRBD1 (5 bases). CDR3 length: 13 residues. Trimming removed 2 bases at V and 7 bases at J, with 9 bases between. Germline values: CDR1 MNHEY, CDR2 SVGAGI. CDR3 bases: TGTGCCAGCAGTTACGGGGGAGGACAGCCCCAGCATTTT. This encodes CASSYGGGQPQHF.

The chain couples TRBV19 to TRBJ1-5; D gene unclear. Per the germline V gene, CDR1 is LNHDA and CDR2 is SQIVND (reference sequence). The CDR3 is 18 residues long. Trimming cost V 6 bases and J 0 bases, with 21 bases left between them. CDR3 residues: CASSRKGFGAYSNQPQHF. In DNA form, the CDR3 reads TGTGCCAGTAGCCGCAAAGGCTTCGGAGCTTATAGCAATCAGCCCCAGCATTTT.

The V call is TRBV19, the J call TRBJ1-4, with a tentative D call TRBD1 (6 bases). The CDR3 extends over 18 amino acids. V gave up 4 bases and J gave up 8 bases, with 26 bases separating them. The germline CDR1 and CDR2 sequences are LNHDA and SQIVND (reference sequence). The CDR3, as DNA: TGTGCCAGTAGTAAAGGGGGACGGACCCAAAATTGGGCAGAAAAACTGTTTTTT. Translated, it gives CASSKGGRTQNWAEKLFF.